This T cell receptor beta chain appears in the sequencing data of a study of identical twins. This clonotype came up a few times. Germline values: CDR1 MNHEY, CDR2 SVGAGI. The CDR3 runs to 14 residues. V lost 2 bases and J lost 0, with 7 bases in between. MiXCR, applied by TCRdb to the 5' RACE reads, yields one record per CDR3 protein. The sample lists fewer than 350,000 distinct CDR3 sequences, about 8.9% occurring once. These data also formed part of another study, on yellow fever vaccine responses in identical twins. That study reports: Twins showed a vaccine T cell response that reportedly seemed partly convergent, partly personalized.

This TCR was sampled from a woman aged 18-29 years in good health. The V and J genes are TRBV6-5 and TRBJ1-2, with D uncertain. The specimen was memory (CD45RO+) T cells sorted from blood. DNA of the CDR3: TGTGCCAGCAGTTACGACACGGCTAACTATGGCTACACCTTC. It encodes CASSYDTANYGYTF.